A selection of T cell receptor beta chains follows, all from one sample in a study of blood T cell repertoires in COVID-19. Some clones are missing from TCRdb's copy, which holds only in-frame ones; the method was immunoSEQ multiplex PCR. The repertoire holds some 200,000 clones, with 87% as singletons. The sequencing sample was made of PBMCs or T cells enriched from blood (not recorded which). The source of these receptors is a woman younger than 45 who had recovered from COVID-19. Each CDR3 is given with its conserved first and last residue. The D gene is left open where the match is weak. Only some rows state a clone size, as once, few, many or a class for expanded clones.

TRBD1 TRBJ2-1 NA TRBV18 CASSPYRTGNYNEQFF TGTGCCAGCTCACCGTATCGGACAGGGAACTACAATGAGCAGTTCTTC
TRBD2 TRBJ2-7 NA TRBV10-3 CAISISGRAPYEQYF TGTGCCATCAGTATTAGCGGGAGGGCCCCCTACGAGCAGTACTTC
TRBD1 TRBJ1-2 NA TRBV7-2 CASSLEGPGGHGYTF TGTGCCAGCAGCTTAGAGGGTCCAGGGGGCCATGGCTACACCTTC
NA TRBJ1-4 NA TRBV30 CAWSFQWGQGEKLFF TGTGCCTGGAGTTTCCAGTGGGGGCAGGGGGAAAAACTGTTTTTT
TRBD2 TRBJ2-1 NA TRBV24-1 CATSGASGSKDNEQFF TGTGCCACCAGTGGCGCAAGCGGGAGTAAGGACAATGAGCAGTTCTTC
NA TRBJ2-7 NA TRBV11-2 CASTSIKRASYEQYF TGTGCCAGCACCTCAATCAAGCGTGCCTCCTACGAGCAGTACTTC
NA TRBJ1-2 NA TRBV7-9 CASSPDRTNYGYTF TGTGCCAGCAGCCCGGACAGAACCAACTATGGCTACACCTTC
NA TRBJ2-7 NA TRBV6-6 CASSPTSSYEQYF TGTGCCAGCAGTCCGACTAGCTCCTACGAGCAGTACTTC
TRBD1 TRBJ2-7 NA TRBV6-5 CASTATGTGTYEQYF TGTGCCAGCACCGCAACGGGGACAGGGACCTACGAGCAGTACTTC
TRBD1 TRBJ2-5 NA TRBV19 CASSTLTGDLQETQYF TGTGCCAGTAGTACTCTGACAGGGGACCTTCAAGAGACCCAGTACTTC
NA TRBJ2-1 NA TRBV11-3 CASSLDPDNEQFF TGTGCCAGCAGCTTAGATCCGGACAATGAGCAGTTCTTC
NA TRBJ2-2 NA TRBV3-1/TRBV3-2 CASSQDFRQQGVWAGELFF TGTGCCAGCAGCCAAGACTTCCGTCAACAGGGTGTGTGGGCCGGGGAGCTGTTTTTT
NA TRBJ1-1 NA TRBV9 CASSEARALDTEAFF TGTGCCAGCAGCGAAGCCAGGGCTTTGGACACTGAAGCTTTCTTT
NA TRBJ1-2 NA TRBV29-1 CSVDRGMRPGYTF TGCAGCGTTGATCGCGGTATGAGGCCTGGCTACACCTTC
NA TRBJ1-5 once TRBV10-3 CAISEGGAESFGNQPQHF TGTGCCATCAGTGAGGGGGGGGCGGAGAGCTTTGGCAATCAGCCCCAGCATTTT
NA TRBJ2-2 once TRBV9 CASGQGPNTGELFF TGTGCCAGCGGGCAGGGGCCGAACACCGGGGAGCTGTTTTTT
TRBD2 TRBJ2-7 NA TRBV7-2 CASSGGLANSYEQYF TGTGCCAGCAGCGGAGGACTAGCGAACTCCTACGAGCAGTACTTC
NA TRBJ2-5 NA TRBV5-4 CASSSPRGRDQETQYF TGTGCCAGCAGCTCCCCAAGAGGCAGGGACCAAGAGACCCAGTACTTC
NA TRBJ2-3 NA TRBV7-3 CASSSTPGLAAQYF TGTGCCAGCAGCTCCACCCCGGGGTTGGCGGCGCAGTATTTT
TRBD1 TRBJ1-1 NA TRBV18 CASSIDRDGGEAFF TGTGCCAGCTCGATCGACAGGGACGGGGGTGAAGCTTTCTTT
NA TRBJ2-7 NA TRBV5-4 CASSLLRSEQYF TGTGCCAGCAGCTTGTTAAGGAGCGAGCAGTACTTC
NA TRBJ1-1 NA TRBV30 CAWSFGGWNTEAFF TGTGCCTGGTCCTTCGGGGGATGGAACACTGAAGCTTTCTTT
NA TRBJ2-7 NA TRBV30 CAWAPGSYEQYF TGTGCCTGGGCCCCGGGCTCCTACGAGCAGTACTTC
NA TRBJ1-2 NA TRBV12-3/TRBV12-4 CASSASLGGYTF TGTGCCAGCAGCGCATCTCTGGGCGGCTACACCTTC
TRBD1 TRBJ1-2 NA TRBV4-1 CASSHAGTGKDYGYTF TGCGCCAGCAGCCACGCCGGGACAGGGAAGGACTATGGCTACACCTTC
TRBD1 TRBJ1-5 NA TRBV4-2 CASSQTGQGFQPQHF TGTGCCAGCAGCCAGACGGGACAGGGTTTTCAGCCCCAGCATTTT
TRBD2 TRBJ2-2 NA TRBV6-4 CASSPGLSSGELFF TGTGCCAGTTCGCCGGGACTAAGCTCCGGGGAGCTGTTTTTT
NA TRBJ2-3 NA TRBV18 CASSSQAGSTDTQYF TGTGCCAGCTCATCACAAGCGGGTAGCACAGATACGCAGTATTTT